Here is one T cell receptor (beta chain) with its context. The sample is drawn from a study of T cell changes during pregnancy in multiple sclerosis. Sequenced by immunoSEQ multiplex PCR; TCRdb stores in-frame clones only, minus some. The table has tens of thousands of clones, about nine tenths seen once. CDR3 length: 13 amino acids. In germline, CDR1 is SQVTM, CDR2 ANQGSEA. V lost 4 bases and J lost 0; bases outside the gene matches: 3. Material: peripheral blood, obtained in the third trimester of pregnancy. V gene TRBV29-1 combines with J gene TRBJ2-7; 7 nucleotides line up with TRBD1. The receptor was derived from a female donor with multiple sclerosis, enrolled in a pregnancy study. The CDR3 region has the DNA TGCAGCGTTGGACAGGGACCCTCCTACGAGCAGTACTTC. Its protein is CSVGQGPSYEQYF.